These 21 T cell receptor beta chains came from one sample sequenced in a study of T cell responses to AZD1222 COVID-19 vaccine. TCRdb's table, derived via immunoSEQ multiplex PCR, lists solely in-frame clones and lacks some. The sample comprises over 110,000 clones, approximately 87% of which are singletons, and 1.5% to 2% rests with the top ten. This specimen was peripheral blood, taken 28 days after the second AZD1222 dose. The origin of the receptors is an adult who received the AZD1222 COVID-19 vaccine.

The chain recombines TRBV10-2 with TRBJ2-7, with TRBD1 as a possible D gene (5 bases). CDR1 and CDR2 (germline): WSHSY, SAAADI. The CDR3 is made up of 12 amino acids. V was trimmed by 5 bases and J by 3 bases, leaving 8 bases between them. The CDR3 nucleotides are TGCGCCAGCAGTCAGCAGGGCTACGAGCAGTACGTC. Its protein is CASSQQGYEQYV.

V usage is TRBV2 and J usage is TRBJ1-1; 9 bases fit TRBD1. The V gene end was trimmed by 8 bases and the J gene end by 7 bases; junction bases not matched to a gene: 11. The CDR3 is 14 amino acids. Germline V gene sequence: CDR1 SNHLY, CDR2 FYNNEI. In nucleotides, the CDR3 is TGTGCCAGCCGGTCGCGGACAGGGGTTGGTGAAGCTTTCTTT. Translating gives CASRSRTGVGEAFF.

The chain has TRBV29-1 and TRBJ2-1; D unresolved. CDR3 length: 12 amino acids. From germline, CDR1 is SQVTM and CDR2 ANQGSEA. V was shortened by 4 bases and J by 7 bases, with 11 bases between the two germline ends. The CDR3 spells CSVAHVGNEQFF. The CDR3 DNA follows: TGCAGCGTTGCGCACGTGGGAAATGAGCAGTTCTTC.

The V gene is TRBV14, the J gene TRBJ2-5; D possibly uses TRBD1 or TRBD2 (6 bases each). The CDR3 totals 16 residues. Germline lookup yields CDR1 SGHDN and CDR2 FVKESK. V gave up 4 bases and J gave up 2 bases, with 17 bases separating them. The CDR3 here is CASSPIGGWIQETQYF. DNA for the CDR3: TGTGCCAGCAGCCCGATAGGGGGGTGGATTCAAGAGACCCAGTACTTC.

The V and J genes are TRBV7-2 and TRBJ2-7; 7 bases match TRBD2. CDR1 is SGHTA and CDR2 is FQGNSA in the germline V gene. Losses at the gene ends were 1 base for V and 2 bases for J; bases not matched to a gene: 5. The CDR3 totals 15 residues. The chain's CDR3 is CASSLERGGPYEQYF. The CDR3 region has the DNA TGTGCCAGCAGCTTAGAGCGGGGAGGCCCCTACGAGCAGTACTTC.

This clone appeared a single time. The chain is built from TRBV3-1 (or the pseudogene TRBV3-2) and TRBJ1-1, with 9 bases that match TRBD1. The V and J ends lost 2 bases and 6 bases, in that order; junction bases with no gene match: 16. The CDR3 has 18 residues. In germline, CDR1 is LGHDT, CDR2 YNNKEL (reference sequence). The CDR3 sequence: CASSQRASGTGNDPEAFF. The CDR3 DNA reads as TGTGCCAGCAGCCAAAGGGCTTCGGGGACAGGGAATGATCCTGAAGCTTTCTTT.

The CDR3 DNA follows: TGTGCCAGCAGCTTGGGGACGCTCACCGGGGAGCTGTTTTTT. Its translation: CASSLGTLTGELFF. The gene calls are TRBV7-3 and TRBJ2-2; D is perhaps TRBD1 or TRBD2 (5 bases each). Looked up from germline, CDR1 is SGHTA and CDR2 is FQGTGA. The CDR3 is made up of 14 amino acids. V was pared by 3 bases and J by 4 bases, with 9 bases between.

The chain uses TRBV28 and TRBJ1-1; possibly TRBD1 for D (6 bases). Trimming took off 5 bases at V and 1 base at J, with 14 bases between the two ends. CDR1 and CDR2 (germline): MDHEN, SYDVKM. This CDR3 is built from 15 residues. CDR3 DNA: TGTGCCAGCAGTAGGGGGGGCAGCGGGAACACTGAAGCTTTCTTT. It translates to CASSRGGSGNTEAFF.

The table lists this clone with a count of one. The chain is built from TRBV23-1 and TRBJ2-7; 7 nucleotides match TRBD1. TRBV23-1 is designated an ORF whose function remains uncertain. V shed 3 bases and J 0 bases; nucleotides not matched to a gene: 5. This CDR3 has 15 residues. As DNA, the CDR3 is TGCGCCAGCAGTCACACTGGGGACAGCTCCTACGAGCAGTACTTC. Encoded protein: CASSHTGDSSYEQYF.

The rearrangement links TRBV11-2 to TRBJ1-4; D possibly corresponds to TRBD1 (5 bases). In germline, CDR1 is SGHAT, CDR2 FQNNGV. Trimming shortened V by 5 bases and J by 3 bases, and 10 bases separated the two germline ends. CDR3 length equals 14 residues. The CDR3 spells CASSPGRANEKLFF. The CDR3 region has the DNA TGTGCCAGCAGCCCGGGACGGGCTAATGAAAAACTGTTTTTT. The variable domain in full, completed from reference TRBV11-2 and TRBJ1-4, reads EAGVAQSPRYKIIEKRQSVAFWCNPISGHATLYWYQQILGQGPKLLIQFQNNGVVDDSQLPKDRFSAERLKGVDSTLKIQPAKLEDSAVYLCASSPGRANEKLFFGSGTQLSVL.

The V gene is TRBV9, the J gene TRBJ1-5, with 7 bases fitting TRBD1. The CDR3 is made up of 16 amino acids. Per germline, CDR1 SGDLS and CDR2 YYNGEE. J was trimmed by 3 bases and V by 3 bases; bases with no gene match: 9. CDR3 coding DNA: TGTGCCAGCAGCGGAGACCGGGACAGCACCAATCAGCCCCAGCATTTT. As protein: CASSGDRDSTNQPQHF.

V is TRBV10-3 and J is TRBJ2-2; 8 bases line up with TRBD2. The CDR3 sequence is 13 residues long. Germline trimming cut 5 bases from V and 5 bases from J; bases unmatched to any gene: 1. The germline gives CDR1 ENHRY, CDR2 SYGVKD. CDR3: CAISSGGTGELFF. For the CDR3, the DNA is TGTGCCATCAGTTCGGGGGGGACCGGGGAGCTGTTTTTT.

V usage is TRBV5-8 and J usage is TRBJ1-1; unclear D gene. This CDR3 is built from 15 residues. The V and J ends lost 4 bases and 6 bases respectively, with 19 bases between them. CDR1 SGHTS and CDR2 YDEGEE come from the germline V gene. This CDR3 reads CASSREGRGVAEAFF. The CDR3 DNA reads TGTGCCAGCAGCCGCGAAGGGCGGGGAGTGGCTGAAGCTTTCTTT.

The CDR3 nucleotides are TGTGCCAGCAGTTTCAACCCCTATGGCTACACCTTC. This codes for CASSFNPYGYTF. The chain employs TRBV28 and TRBJ1-2; D ambiguous. The CDR3 extends over 12 amino acids. Germline CDR1 is MDHEN and CDR2 is SYDVKM. Trimming took off 3 bases at V and 4 bases at J, with 6 bases between the two ends.

The genes are TRBV24-1 and TRBJ1-5, with D unresolved. The CDR3 has 13 amino acids. Between the trimmed V and J ends, which lost 4 bases and 4 bases, there was a span of 7 bases. The germline V gene encodes CDR1 KGHDR and CDR2 SFDVKD. CDR3 protein: CATSETENQPQHF. In DNA, the CDR3 is TGTGCCACCAGTGAAACGGAAAATCAGCCCCAGCATTTT.

The J gene is TRBJ1-1, the V gene TRBV6-6; D unclear. The CDR3 sequence is 18 residues long. Trimming cost V 5 bases and J 4 bases, with 26 bases left between them. CDR1 MNHNY and CDR2 SVGAGI come from the germline V gene (reference sequence). The CDR3 is CASSHAQNPHSSGTEAFF. The CDR3 bases are TGTGCCAGCAGTCACGCCCAAAACCCACACAGCTCGGGCACTGAAGCTTTCTTT.

This clone was detected once. The CDR3 spells CASSPTTGQPQHF. CDR3 nucleotides: TGTGCCAGCAGTCCAACGACAGGTCAGCCCCAGCATTTT. The chain combines TRBV27 with TRBJ1-5; possibly TRBD1 for D (6 bases). Germline V gene lookup returns CDR1 MNHEY and CDR2 SMNVEV (reference sequence). Between the trimmed V and J ends, which lost 5 bases and 6 bases, there was a span of 11 bases. This CDR3 contains 13 residues.

As DNA, the CDR3 is TGTGCCAGTAGTAGGGGAAACACTGAAGCTTTCTTT. Protein product: CASSRGNTEAFF. J is TRBJ1-1 and V is TRBV19; D gene ambiguous. The CDR3 has 12 amino acids. Trimming pared 4 bases from V and 2 bases from J, leaving 5 bases between. Germline CDR1 LNHDA, CDR2 SQIVND (reference sequence).

V is TRBV5-4 and J is TRBJ1-1; D might be TRBD1 (6 bases). The V end was cut by 0 bases, the J end by 6 bases, with 9 bases between. Germline V gene lookup returns CDR1 SGHNT and CDR2 YYREEE (reference sequence). There are 13 residues in the CDR3. The CDR3 nucleotides read TGTGCCAGCAGCTTGGACGGGGGCCCTGAAGCTTTCTTT. Its protein product is CASSLDGGPEAFF.

The chain employs TRBV19 and TRBJ2-3; the D gene is possibly TRBD2 (6 bases). V was clipped by 5 bases and J by 2 bases, with 20 bases between them. The CDR3 loop spans 17 amino acids. The germline V gene has CDR1 LNHDA and CDR2 SQIVND (reference sequence). The CDR3 spells CASSLRGPGGPTDTQYF. The CDR3 DNA follows: TGTGCCAGTAGTCTGCGGGGACCCGGCGGTCCCACAGATACGCAGTATTTT.

This chain uses TRBV3-1 (or the pseudogene TRBV3-2) with TRBJ2-1; unclear D gene. The germline CDR1 and CDR2 sequences are LGHDT and YNNKEL (reference sequence). V lost 2 bases to trimming and J lost 9 bases, with 8 bases between them. The CDR3 length is 12 residues. The DNA for the CDR3 is TGTGCCAGCAGCCAACCTTATACTGAGCAGTTCTTC. Protein: CASSQPYTEQFF.